What follows are 8 T cell receptor beta chains derived from one specimen sequenced in a study of T cells in Graves' hyperthyroidism and ophthalmopathy. It was RNA transcripts that yielded the amplified TCR beta CDR3 regions. An initial round of RT-PCR targeting the TCR CDR3 relied on the HTBI primer set. TCRdb re-derived calls from the multiplex PCR reads in MiXCR, one entry per CDR3 protein. This sample has over 300,000 distinct CDR3 sequences, with around 15% found just once. Sequences were obtained from blood. The receptors shown here come from a middle-aged woman with Graves' ophthalmopathy.

This clonotype was counted at least ten times. This chain joins TRBV12-3 or TRBV12-4 and TRBJ1-3; 9 positions match TRBD1. This CDR3 region has 15 residues. With V trimmed by 3 bases and J by 4 bases, 4 bases remained unmatched. The DNA of the CDR3 is TGTGCCAGCAGTTTGGGGACAGGGACGGGAAACACCATATATTTT. This codes for CASSLGTGTGNTIYF.

The chain joins TRBV30 to TRBJ2-1; D unclear. In germline, CDR1 is GTSNPN, CDR2 SVGIG (reference sequence). With 0 bases removed from V and 7 bases from J, the gap between germline ends came to 10 bases. The CDR3 runs 13 residues. This CDR3 reads CAWSVGSRNEQFF. The CDR3 nucleotides are TGTGCCTGGAGTGTAGGGTCTAGGAATGAGCAGTTCTTC.

A few counts support this clonotype. This CDR3 is CASSFDRDTQYF. CDR3 nucleotide sequence: TGTGCCAGCAGCTTTGACAGGGATACGCAGTATTTT. The rearrangement joins TRBV7-9 to TRBJ2-3; D perhaps matches TRBD1 (6 bases). The V end lost 3 bases, the J end lost 6 bases, and 7 bases lay between the germline ends. This CDR3 has 12 residues. The germline gives CDR1 SEHNR, CDR2 FQNEAQ (reference sequence).

The chain links TRBV20-1 to TRBJ2-2, with TRBD2 identical over 13 bases. In germline, CDR1 is DFQATT, CDR2 SNEGSKA (reference sequence). The CDR3 length is 16 residues. V dropped 2 bases and J dropped 7; count of bases not matched to a gene: 7. CDR3 protein: CSARSGTSGIIGELFF. Written as DNA, the CDR3 is TGCAGTGCTAGATCCGGGACTAGCGGGATTATCGGGGAGCTGTTTTTT.

V gene TRBV30 combines with J gene TRBJ2-7; D is unresolved. Per the germline V gene, CDR1 is GTSNPN and CDR2 is SVGIG (reference sequence). The CDR3 consists of 12 residues. The ends were cut back, 0 bases at V and 6 bases at J, with 9 bases in the middle. CDR3 sequence reads: CAWSVGPPEQYF. DNA for the CDR3: TGTGCCTGGAGTGTAGGTCCCCCCGAGCAGTACTTC.

This clonotype was counted ten times or more. The chain employs TRBV29-1 and TRBJ1-2; TRBD1 might be the D (5 bases). This CDR3 contains 11 residues. Germline V gene lookup returns CDR1 SQVTM and CDR2 ANQGSEA. The germline V and J ends were trimmed by 4 bases and 4 bases, with 7 bases remaining between them. The CDR3 sequence: CSVATAYGYTF. The CDR3, as DNA: TGCAGCGTTGCGACAGCCTATGGCTACACCTTC.

The rearrangement joins TRBV25-1 to TRBJ2-7; possibly TRBD1 for D (6 bases). Germline V gives CDR1 MGHDK, CDR2 SYGVNS. With 1 base removed from V and 0 bases from J, the gap between germline ends came to 10 bases. This CDR3 has 15 amino acids. CDR3 in amino acids: CASSESGVRSYEQYF. CDR3 nucleotides: TGTGCCAGCAGTGAATCAGGGGTCCGCTCCTACGAGCAGTACTTC.

Details on this clonotype: With a much larger clone just one base away, this may be a read error. The rearrangement links TRBV19 to TRBJ1-1; a weak D match, TRBD1 (6 bases). This CDR3 comprises 15 residues. CDR1 is LNHDA, CDR2 SQIVND, per germline (reference sequence). The CDR3 nucleotides are TGTGCCAGTAGTATAGTTCGGGGGCTCAACACTGAAGCTTCCTTT. This codes for CASSIVRGLNTEASF.